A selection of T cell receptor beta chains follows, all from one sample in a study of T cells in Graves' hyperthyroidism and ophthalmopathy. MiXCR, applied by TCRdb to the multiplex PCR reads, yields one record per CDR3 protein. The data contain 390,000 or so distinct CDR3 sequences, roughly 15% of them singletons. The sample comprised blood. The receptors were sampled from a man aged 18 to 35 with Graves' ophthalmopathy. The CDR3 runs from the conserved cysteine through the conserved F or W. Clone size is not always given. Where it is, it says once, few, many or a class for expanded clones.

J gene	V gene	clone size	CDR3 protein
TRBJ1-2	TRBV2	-	CASSIRDSNYGYTF
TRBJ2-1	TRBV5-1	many	CASSSSGRAVDEQFF
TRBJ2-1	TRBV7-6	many	CASSLAPYEQFF
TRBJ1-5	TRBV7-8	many	CASSSASHSNQPQHF
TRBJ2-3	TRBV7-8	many	CASSLGRQGGGTDTQYF
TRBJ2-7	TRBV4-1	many	CASSGNSYEQYF
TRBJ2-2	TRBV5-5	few	CASGLWGPGTGELFF
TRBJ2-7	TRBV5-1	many	CASSLGRTYEQYF
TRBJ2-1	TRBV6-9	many	CASTKEGTSGCYEQFF
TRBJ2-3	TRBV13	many	CASSQLAGDSTDTQYF
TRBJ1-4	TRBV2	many	CASSEGEGDEKLFF
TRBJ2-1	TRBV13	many	CASGERAGERVYEQFF
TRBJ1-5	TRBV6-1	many	CASSEDGGFPNQPQHF
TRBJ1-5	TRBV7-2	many	CASSVRTGGDQPQHF
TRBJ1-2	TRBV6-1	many	CASSEAGSRYTF
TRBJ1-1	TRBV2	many	CASAGDTEAFF
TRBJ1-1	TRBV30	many	CAWSRAEAFF
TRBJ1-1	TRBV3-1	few	CASSQHGQNTEAFF
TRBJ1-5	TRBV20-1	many	CSAFTGVGQPQHF
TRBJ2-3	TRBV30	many	CAWSGGGADTQYF
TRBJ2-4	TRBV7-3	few	CASSIKDGAKNIQYF
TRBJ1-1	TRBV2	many	CARGAQDTEAFF
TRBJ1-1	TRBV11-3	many	CASSLGAAKPEAFF
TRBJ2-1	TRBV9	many	CASSVGGQSRNEQFF
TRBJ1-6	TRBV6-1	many	CASSDTQWGYNSPLHF
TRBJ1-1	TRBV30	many	CAWSWTGTDEAFF
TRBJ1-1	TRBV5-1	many	CASSLAPGITEAFF
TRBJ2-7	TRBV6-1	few	CASSNAPAIVGNEQYF
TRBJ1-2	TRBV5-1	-	CASSSEDRGEVNYGYTF
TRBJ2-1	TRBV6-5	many	CASSYLSQGPYNEQFF
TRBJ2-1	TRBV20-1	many	CSASPGGPYNEQFF
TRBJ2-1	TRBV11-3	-	CASSSWTSGGTYNEQFF
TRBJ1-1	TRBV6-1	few	CATQGDGWNTEAFF
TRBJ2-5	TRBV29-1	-	CSVTGSGETQYF
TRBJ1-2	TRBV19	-	CASSGGEINYGYTF
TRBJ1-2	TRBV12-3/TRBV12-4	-	CATRSGYGYTF
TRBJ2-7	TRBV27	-	CASSLSGLGEQYF
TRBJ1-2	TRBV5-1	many	CASSQGQGPNYGYTF
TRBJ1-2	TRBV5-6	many	CASSGTDYGYTF
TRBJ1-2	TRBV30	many	CAWSDAGAGGYTF
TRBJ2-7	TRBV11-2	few	CASSLVGGIHGQYF
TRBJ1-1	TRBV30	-	CAWQQNTEAFF
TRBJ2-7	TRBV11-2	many	CASSLGHAYEQYF
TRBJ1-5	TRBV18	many	CASSPPGLGNDQPQHF
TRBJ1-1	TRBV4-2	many	CASSPTGVTEAFF
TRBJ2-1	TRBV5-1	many	CASSLGQTHNEQFF
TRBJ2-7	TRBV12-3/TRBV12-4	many	CASSLVHGQSSYEQYF